This T cell receptor (beta chain) is drawn from a study of T cell changes during pregnancy in multiple sclerosis. Sequencing was performed with immunoSEQ multiplex PCR; in TCRdb, only in-frame clones are kept and a portion is missing. This table has 70,000 to 100,000 clones, roughly 91% appearing once. The CDR3 runs to 16 residues. Germline CDR1 reads MGHRA; CDR2 reads YSYEKL. With 2 bases removed from V and 0 bases from J, the gap between germline ends came to 11 bases. The chain is built from TRBV4-1 and TRBJ1-3; possible D gene TRBD1, 6 bases. The input for sequencing was peripheral blood, taken in the first trimester of pregnancy. This sequence was found in a female donor with multiple sclerosis, enrolled in a pregnancy study. CDR3 nucleotide sequence: TGCGCCAGCAGCCAATCGGACAGCTACTCTGGAAACACCATATATTTT. Amino acid sequence: CASSQSDSYSGNTIYF.